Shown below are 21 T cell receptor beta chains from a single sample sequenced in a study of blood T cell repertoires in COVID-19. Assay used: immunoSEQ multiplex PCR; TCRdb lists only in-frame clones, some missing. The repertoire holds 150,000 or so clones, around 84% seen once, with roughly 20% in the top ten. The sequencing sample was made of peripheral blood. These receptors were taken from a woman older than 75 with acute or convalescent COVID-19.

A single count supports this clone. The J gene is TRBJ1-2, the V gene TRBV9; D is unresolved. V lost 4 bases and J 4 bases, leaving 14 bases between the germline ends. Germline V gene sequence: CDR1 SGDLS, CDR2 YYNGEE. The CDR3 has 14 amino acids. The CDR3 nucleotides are TGTGCCAGCAGCCCCCGATCTGAACTCTATGGCTACACCTTC. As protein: CASSPRSELYGYTF.

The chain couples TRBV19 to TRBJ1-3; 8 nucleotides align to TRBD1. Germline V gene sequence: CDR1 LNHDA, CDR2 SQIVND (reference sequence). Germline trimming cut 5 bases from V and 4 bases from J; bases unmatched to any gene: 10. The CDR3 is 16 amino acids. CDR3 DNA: TGTGCCAGTAGTCGGTCGACAGGGGCATTAGGAAACACCATATATTTT. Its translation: CASSRSTGALGNTIYF.

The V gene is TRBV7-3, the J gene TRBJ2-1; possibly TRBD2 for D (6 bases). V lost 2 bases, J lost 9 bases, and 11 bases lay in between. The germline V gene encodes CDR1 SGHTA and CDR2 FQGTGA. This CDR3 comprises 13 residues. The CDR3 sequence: CASSLRLVGEQFF. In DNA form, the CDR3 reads TGTGCCAGCAGCTTACGACTAGTTGGTGAGCAGTTCTTC.

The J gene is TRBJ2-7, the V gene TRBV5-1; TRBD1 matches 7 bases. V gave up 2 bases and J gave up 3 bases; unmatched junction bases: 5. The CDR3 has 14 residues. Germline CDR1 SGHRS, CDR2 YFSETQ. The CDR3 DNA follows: TGCGCCAGCAGCTTTGAGGGGGCAAACTACGAGCAGTACTTC. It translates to CASSFEGANYEQYF. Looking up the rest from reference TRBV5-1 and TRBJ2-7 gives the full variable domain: KAGVTQTPRYLIKTRGQQVTLSCSPISGHRSVSWYQQTPGQGLQFLFEYFSETQRNKGNFPGRFSGRQFSNSRSEMNVSTLELGDSALYLCASSFEGANYEQYFGPGTRLTVT.

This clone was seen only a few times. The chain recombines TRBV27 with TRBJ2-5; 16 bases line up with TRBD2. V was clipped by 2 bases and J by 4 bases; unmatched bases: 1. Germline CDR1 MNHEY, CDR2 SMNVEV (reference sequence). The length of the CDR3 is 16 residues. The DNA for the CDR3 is TGTGCCAGCAGTTTAGGGACTAGCGGGGGGGGAGAGACCCAGTACTTC. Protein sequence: CASSLGTSGGGETQYF.

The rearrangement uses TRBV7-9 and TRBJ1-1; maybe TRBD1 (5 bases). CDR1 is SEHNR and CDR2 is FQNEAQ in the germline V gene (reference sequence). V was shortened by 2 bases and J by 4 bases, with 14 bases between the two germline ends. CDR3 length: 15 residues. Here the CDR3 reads CASSLQVGLVTEAFF. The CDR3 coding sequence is TGTGCCAGCAGCTTACAAGTGGGGCTGGTCACTGAAGCTTTCTTT.

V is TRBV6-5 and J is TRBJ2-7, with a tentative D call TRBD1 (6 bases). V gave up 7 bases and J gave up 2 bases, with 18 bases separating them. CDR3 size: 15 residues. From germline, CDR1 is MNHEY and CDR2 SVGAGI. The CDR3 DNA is TGTGCCAGCAATCACAGGGCCTGGGGAGCCTACGAGCAGTACTTC. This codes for CASNHRAWGAYEQYF.

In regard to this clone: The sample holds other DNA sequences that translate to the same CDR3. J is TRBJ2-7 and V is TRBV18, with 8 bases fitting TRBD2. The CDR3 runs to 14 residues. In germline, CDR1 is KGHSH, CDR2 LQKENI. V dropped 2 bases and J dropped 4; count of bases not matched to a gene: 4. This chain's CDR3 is CASSPGTSGYEQYF. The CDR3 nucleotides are TGTGCCAGCTCACCAGGGACTAGTGGGTACGAGCAGTACTTC.

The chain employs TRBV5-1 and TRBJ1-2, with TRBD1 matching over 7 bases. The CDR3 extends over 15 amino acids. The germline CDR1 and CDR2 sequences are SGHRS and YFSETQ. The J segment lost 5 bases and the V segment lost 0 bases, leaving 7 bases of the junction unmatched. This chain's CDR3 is CASSLGSTGRYGYTF. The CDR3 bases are TGCGCCAGCAGCTTGGGATCGACAGGGAGGTATGGCTACACCTTC.

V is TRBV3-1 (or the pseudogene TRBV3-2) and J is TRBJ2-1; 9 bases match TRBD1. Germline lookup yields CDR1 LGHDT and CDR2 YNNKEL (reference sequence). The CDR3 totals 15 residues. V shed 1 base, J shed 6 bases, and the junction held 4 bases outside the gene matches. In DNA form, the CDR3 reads TGTGCCAGCAGCCAAGTCCGGGACAGGGCCAATGAGCAGTTCTTC. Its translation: CASSQVRDRANEQFF.

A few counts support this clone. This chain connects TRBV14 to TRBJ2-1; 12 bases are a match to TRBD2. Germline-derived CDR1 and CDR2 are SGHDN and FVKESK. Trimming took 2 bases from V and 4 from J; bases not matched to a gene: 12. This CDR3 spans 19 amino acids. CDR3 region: CASSQKATSGGFGYNEQFF. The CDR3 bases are TGTGCCAGCAGCCAAAAGGCCACTAGCGGGGGGTTTGGGTACAATGAGCAGTTCTTC.

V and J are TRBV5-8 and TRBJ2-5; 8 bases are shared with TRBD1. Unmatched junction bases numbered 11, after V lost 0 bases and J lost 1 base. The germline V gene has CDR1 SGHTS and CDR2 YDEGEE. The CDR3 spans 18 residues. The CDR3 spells CASSLGLTRQGTQETQYF. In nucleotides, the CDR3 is TGTGCCAGCAGCTTGGGGCTCACAAGACAGGGGACCCAAGAGACCCAGTACTTC.

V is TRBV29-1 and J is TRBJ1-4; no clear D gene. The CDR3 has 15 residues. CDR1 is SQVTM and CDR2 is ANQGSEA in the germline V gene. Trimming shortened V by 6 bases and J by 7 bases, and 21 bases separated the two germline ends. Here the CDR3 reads CSVSPTGIRSEKLFF. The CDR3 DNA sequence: TGCAGCGTCTCACCAACCGGGATCCGGAGTGAAAAACTGTTTTTT.

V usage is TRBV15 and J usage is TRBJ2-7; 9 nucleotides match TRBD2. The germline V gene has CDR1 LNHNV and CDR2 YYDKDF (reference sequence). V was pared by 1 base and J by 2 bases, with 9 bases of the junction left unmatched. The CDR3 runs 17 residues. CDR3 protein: CATSRVRLAGSTYEQYF. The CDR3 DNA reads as TGTGCCACCAGCAGAGTAAGGCTAGCGGGGTCAACCTACGAGCAGTACTTC.

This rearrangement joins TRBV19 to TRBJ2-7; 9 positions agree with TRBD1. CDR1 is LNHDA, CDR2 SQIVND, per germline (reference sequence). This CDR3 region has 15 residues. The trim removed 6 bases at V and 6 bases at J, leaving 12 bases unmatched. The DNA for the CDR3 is TGTGCCAGTAGACACAGGACAGGGGACGGGGCCGAGCAGTACTTC. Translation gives CASRHRTGDGAEQYF.

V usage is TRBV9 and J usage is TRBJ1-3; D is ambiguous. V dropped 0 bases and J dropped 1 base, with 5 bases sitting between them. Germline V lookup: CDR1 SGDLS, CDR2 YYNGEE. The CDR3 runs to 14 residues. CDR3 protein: CASSVGESGNTIYF. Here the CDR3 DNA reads TGTGCCAGCAGCGTAGGAGAATCTGGAAACACCATATATTTT.

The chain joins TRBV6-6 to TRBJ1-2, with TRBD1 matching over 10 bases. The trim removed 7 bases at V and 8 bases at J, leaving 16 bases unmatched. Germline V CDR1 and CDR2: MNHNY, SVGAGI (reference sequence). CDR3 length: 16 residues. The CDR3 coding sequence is TGTGCCAGCACCAATGCCGGGACAGGGGAGTCGACCGGCTACACCTTC. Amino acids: CASTNAGTGESTGYTF.

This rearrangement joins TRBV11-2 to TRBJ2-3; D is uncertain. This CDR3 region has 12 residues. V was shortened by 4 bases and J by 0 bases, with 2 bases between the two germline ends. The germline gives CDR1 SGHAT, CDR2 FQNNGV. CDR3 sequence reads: CASSSSTDTQYF. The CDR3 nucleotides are TGTGCCAGCAGCTCTAGCACAGATACGCAGTATTTT.

CDR3 in DNA: TGTGCCACCAGCAGGGCAGCGGGACCGAACACTGAAGCTTTCTTT. As protein: CATSRAAGPNTEAFF. The rearrangement uses TRBV15 and TRBJ1-1; possibly TRBD1 for D (5 bases). CDR3 length: 15 amino acids. Germline V CDR1 and CDR2: LNHNV, YYDKDF (reference sequence). The V end lost 3 bases, the J end lost 1 base, and 12 bases lay between the germline ends.

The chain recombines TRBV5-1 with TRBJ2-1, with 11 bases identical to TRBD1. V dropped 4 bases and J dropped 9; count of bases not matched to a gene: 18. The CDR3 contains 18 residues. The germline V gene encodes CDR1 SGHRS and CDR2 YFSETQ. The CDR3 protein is CASSPTSRVGTGGSEQFF. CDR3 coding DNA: TGCGCCAGCAGCCCGACGTCCAGGGTAGGGACAGGGGGGAGTGAGCAGTTCTTC.

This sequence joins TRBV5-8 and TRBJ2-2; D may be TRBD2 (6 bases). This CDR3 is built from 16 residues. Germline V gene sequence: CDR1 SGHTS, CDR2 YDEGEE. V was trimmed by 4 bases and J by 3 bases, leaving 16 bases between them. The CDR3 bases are TGTGCCAGCAGCGTTCGCTTGGGACTTCACACCGGGGAGCTGTTTTTT. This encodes CASSVRLGLHTGELFF.